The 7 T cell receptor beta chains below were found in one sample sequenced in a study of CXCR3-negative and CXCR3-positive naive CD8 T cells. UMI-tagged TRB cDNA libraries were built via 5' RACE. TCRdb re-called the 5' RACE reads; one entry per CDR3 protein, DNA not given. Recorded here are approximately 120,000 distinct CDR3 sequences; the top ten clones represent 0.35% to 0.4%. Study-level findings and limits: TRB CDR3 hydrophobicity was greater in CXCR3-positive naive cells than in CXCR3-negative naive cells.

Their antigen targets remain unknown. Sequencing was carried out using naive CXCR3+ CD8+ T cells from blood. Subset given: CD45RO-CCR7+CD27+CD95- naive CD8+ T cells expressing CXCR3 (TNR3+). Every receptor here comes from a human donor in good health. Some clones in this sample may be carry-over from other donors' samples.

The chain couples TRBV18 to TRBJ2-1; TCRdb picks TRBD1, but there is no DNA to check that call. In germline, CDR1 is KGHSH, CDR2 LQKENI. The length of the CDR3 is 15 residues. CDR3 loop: CASSLDRASYNEQFF. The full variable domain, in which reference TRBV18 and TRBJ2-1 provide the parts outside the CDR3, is NAGVMQNPRHLVRRRGQEARLRCSPMKGHSHVYWYRQLPEEGLKFMVYLQKENIIDESGMPKERFSAEFPKEGPSILRIQQVVRGDSAAYFCASSLDRASYNEQFFGPGTRLTVL.

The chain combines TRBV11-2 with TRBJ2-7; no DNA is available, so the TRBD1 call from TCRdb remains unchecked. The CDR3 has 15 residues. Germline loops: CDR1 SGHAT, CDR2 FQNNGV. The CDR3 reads CASSFSGLGSYEQYF.

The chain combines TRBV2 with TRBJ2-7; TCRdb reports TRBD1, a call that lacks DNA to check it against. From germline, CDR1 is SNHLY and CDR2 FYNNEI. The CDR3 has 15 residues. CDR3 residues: CASSEGQGSAYEQYF.

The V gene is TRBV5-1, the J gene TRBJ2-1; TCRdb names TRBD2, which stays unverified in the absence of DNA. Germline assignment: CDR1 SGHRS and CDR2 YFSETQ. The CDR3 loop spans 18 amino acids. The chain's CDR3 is CASSRTSGAPLDYNEQFF.

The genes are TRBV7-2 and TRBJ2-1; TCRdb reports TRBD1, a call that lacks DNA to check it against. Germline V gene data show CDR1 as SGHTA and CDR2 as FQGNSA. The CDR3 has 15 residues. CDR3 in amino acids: CASTMMRGGQNEQFF.

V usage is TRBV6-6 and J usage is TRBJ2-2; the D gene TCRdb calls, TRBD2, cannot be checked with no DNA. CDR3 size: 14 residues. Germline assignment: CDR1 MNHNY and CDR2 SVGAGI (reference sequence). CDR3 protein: CASREVLRTGELFF.

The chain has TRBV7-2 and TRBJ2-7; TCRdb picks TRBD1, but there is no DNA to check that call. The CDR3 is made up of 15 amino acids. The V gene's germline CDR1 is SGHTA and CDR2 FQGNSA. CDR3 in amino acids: CASSLDRGNFYEQYF.